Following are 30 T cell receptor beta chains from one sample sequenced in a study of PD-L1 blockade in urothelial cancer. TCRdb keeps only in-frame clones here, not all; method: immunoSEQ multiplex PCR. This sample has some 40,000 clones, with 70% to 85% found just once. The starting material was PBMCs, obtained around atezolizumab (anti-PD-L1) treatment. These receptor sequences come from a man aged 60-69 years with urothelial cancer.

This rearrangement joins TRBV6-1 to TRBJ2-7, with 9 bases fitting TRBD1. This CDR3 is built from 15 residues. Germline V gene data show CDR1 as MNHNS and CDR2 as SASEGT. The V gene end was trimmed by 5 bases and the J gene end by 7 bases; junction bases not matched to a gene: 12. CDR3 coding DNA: TGTGCCAGCAGTTCGCGACAGGGGGGCCCTTGGGAGCAGTACTTC. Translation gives CASSSRQGGPWEQYF.

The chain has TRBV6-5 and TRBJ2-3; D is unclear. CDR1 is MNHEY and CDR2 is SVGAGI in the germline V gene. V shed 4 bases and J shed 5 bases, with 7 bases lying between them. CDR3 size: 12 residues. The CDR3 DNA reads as TGTGCCAGCAGTTCTAGACTAGATACGCAGTATTTT. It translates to CASSSRLDTQYF.

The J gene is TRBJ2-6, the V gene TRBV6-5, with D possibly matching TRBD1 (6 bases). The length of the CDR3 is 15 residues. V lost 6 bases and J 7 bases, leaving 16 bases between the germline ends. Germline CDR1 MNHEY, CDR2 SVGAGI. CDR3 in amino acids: CASRGNRERANVLTF. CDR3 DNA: TGTGCCAGCAGGGGAAACAGGGAACGAGCCAACGTCCTGACTTTC.

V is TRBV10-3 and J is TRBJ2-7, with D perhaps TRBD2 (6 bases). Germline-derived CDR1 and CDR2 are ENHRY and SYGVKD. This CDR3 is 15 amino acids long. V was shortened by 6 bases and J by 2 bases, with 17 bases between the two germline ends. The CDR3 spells CAISEKVEGTYEQYF. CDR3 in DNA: TGTGCCATCAGCGAGAAGGTGGAGGGGACCTACGAGCAGTACTTC.

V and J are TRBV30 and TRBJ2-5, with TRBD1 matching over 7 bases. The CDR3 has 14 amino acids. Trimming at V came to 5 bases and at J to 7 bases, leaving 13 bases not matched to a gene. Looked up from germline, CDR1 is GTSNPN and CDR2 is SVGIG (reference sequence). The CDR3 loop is CAWVGTDTTGTQYF. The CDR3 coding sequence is TGTGCCTGGGTCGGGACAGATACCACGGGGACCCAGTACTTC.

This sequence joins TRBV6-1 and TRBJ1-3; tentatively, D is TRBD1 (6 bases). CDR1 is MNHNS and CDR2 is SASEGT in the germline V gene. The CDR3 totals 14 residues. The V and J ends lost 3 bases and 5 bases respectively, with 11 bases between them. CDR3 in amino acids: CASSEAGARNTIYF. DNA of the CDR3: TGTGCCAGCAGTGAGGCAGGGGCCAGAAACACCATATATTTT.

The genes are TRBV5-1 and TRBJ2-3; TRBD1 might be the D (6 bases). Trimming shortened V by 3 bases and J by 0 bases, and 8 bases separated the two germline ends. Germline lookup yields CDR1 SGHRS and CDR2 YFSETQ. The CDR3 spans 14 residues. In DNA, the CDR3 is TGCGCCAGCAGCTCAGGGGTTAGCACAGATACGCAGTATTTT. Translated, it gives CASSSGVSTDTQYF.

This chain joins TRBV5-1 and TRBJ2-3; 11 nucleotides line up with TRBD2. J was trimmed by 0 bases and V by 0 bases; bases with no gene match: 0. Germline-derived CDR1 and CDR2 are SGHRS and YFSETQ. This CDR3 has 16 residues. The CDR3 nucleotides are TGCGCCAGCAGCTTGGGACTAGCGGGGAGCACAGATACGCAGTATTTT. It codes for CASSLGLAGSTDTQYF.

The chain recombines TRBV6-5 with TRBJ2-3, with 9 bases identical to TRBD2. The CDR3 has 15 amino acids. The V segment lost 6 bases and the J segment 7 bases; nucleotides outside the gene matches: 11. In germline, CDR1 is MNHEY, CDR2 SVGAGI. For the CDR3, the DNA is TGTGCCAGCAGGGGTAGGCGGGGGGGACGGAATACGCAGTATTTT. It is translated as CASRGRRGGRNTQYF.

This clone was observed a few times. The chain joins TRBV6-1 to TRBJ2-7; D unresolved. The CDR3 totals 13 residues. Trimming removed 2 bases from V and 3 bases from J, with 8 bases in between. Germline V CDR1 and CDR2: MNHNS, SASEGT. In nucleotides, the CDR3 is TGTGCCAGCAGTGAACAGTCCATCTACGAGCAGTACTTC. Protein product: CASSEQSIYEQYF.

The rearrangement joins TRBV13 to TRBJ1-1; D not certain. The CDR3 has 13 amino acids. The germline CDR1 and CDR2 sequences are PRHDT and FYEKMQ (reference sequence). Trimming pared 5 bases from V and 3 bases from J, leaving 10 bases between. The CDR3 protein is CASSPSSDTEAFF. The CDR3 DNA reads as TGTGCCAGCAGCCCTAGTAGTGACACTGAAGCTTTCTTT.

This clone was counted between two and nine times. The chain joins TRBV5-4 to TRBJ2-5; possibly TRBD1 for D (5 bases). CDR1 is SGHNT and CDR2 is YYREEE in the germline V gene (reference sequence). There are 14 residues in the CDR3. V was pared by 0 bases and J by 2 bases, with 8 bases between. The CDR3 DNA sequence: TGTGCCAGCAGCTTGGGGGGCGGACAAGAGACCCAGTACTTC. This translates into CASSLGGGQETQYF.

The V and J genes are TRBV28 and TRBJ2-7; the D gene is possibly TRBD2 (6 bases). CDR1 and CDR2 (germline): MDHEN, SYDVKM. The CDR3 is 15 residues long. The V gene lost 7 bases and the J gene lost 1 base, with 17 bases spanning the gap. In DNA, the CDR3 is TGTGCCAGCACCCTCGGGGCAGGGACTTCCTACGAGCAGTACTTC. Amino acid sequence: CASTLGAGTSYEQYF.

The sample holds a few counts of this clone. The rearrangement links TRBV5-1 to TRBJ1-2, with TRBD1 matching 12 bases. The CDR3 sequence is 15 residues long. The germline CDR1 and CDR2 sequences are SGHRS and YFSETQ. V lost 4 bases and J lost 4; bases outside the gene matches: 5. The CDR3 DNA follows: TGCGCCAGCAGCAAGGGACAGGGGGCAATCTATGGCTACACCTTC. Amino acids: CASSKGQGAIYGYTF.

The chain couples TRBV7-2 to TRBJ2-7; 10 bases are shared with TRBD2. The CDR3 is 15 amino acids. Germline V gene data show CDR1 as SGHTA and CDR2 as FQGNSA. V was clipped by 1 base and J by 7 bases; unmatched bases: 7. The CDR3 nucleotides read TGTGCCAGCAGCTTAGTGTCTAGCGGGGGAGGTGAGCAGTACTTC. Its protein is CASSLVSSGGGEQYF.

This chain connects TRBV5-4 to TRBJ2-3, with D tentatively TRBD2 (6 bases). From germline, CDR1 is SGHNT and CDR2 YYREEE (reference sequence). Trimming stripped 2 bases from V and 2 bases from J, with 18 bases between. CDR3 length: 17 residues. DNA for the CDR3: TGTGCCAGCAGCTTAGTAGCCGGACTACAGAACACAGATACGCAGTATTTT. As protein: CASSLVAGLQNTDTQYF.

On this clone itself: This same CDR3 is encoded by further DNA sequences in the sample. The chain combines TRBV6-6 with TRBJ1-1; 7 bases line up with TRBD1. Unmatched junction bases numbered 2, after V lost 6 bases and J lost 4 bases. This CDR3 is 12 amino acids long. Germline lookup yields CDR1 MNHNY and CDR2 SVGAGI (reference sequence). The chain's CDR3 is CASRPGGTEAFF. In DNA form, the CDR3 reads TGTGCCAGCAGACCAGGGGGCACTGAAGCTTTCTTT.

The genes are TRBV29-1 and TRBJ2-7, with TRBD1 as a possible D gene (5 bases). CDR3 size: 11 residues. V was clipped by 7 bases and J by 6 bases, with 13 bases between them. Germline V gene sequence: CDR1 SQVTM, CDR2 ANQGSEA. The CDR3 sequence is CSAAGPGEQYF. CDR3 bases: TGCAGCGCTGCAGGGCCCGGCGAGCAGTACTTC.

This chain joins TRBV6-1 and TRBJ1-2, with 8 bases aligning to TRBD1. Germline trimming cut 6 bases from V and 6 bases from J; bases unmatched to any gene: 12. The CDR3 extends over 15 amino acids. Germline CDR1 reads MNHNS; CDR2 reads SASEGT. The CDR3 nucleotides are TGTGCCAGCAGACCGGGACAGGCGCGAAGAGATGGCTACACCTTC. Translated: CASRPGQARRDGYTF.

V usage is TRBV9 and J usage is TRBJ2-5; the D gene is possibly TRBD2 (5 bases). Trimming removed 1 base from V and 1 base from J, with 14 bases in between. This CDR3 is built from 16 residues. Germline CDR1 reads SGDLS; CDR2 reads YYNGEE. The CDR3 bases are TGTGCCAGCAGCGTAAAAGTCACCCGGGGCCAAGAGACCCAGTACTTC. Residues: CASSVKVTRGQETQYF.

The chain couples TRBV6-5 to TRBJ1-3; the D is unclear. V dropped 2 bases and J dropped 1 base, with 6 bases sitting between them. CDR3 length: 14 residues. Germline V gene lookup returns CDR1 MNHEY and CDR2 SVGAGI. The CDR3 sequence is CASSYAESGNTIYF. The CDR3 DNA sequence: TGTGCCAGCAGTTACGCGGAATCTGGAAACACCATATATTTT.

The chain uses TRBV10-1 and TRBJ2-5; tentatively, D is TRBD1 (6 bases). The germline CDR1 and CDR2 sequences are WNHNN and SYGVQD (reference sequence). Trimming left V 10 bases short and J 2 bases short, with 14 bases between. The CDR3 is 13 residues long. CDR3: CATSVGAQETQYF. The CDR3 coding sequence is TGCGCCACCTCGGTGGGGGCACAAGAGACCCAGTACTTC.

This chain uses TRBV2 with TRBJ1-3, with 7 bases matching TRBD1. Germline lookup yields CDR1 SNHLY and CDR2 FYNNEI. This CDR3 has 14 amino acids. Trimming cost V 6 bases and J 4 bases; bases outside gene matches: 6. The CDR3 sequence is CASSSGQLGNTIYF. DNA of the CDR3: TGTGCCAGCAGCTCGGGACAGCTCGGAAACACCATATATTTT.

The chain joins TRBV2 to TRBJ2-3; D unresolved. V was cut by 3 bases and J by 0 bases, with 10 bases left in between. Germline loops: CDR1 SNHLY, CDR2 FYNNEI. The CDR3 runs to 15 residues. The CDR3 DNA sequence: TGTGCCAGCAGTGATGGTGGGCCTAGCACAGATACGCAGTATTTT. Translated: CASSDGGPSTDTQYF.

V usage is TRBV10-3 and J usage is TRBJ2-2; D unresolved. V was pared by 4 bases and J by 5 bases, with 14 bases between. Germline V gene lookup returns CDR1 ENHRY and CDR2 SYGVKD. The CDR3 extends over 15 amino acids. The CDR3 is CAISAGSQGTGELFF. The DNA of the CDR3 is TGTGCCATCAGTGCAGGCAGTCAAGGTACCGGGGAGCTGTTTTTT.

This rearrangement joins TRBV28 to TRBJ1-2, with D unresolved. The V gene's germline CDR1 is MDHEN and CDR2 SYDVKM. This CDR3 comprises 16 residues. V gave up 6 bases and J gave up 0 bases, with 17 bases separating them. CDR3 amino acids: CASRLAGTDSNYGYTF. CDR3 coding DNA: TGTGCCAGCAGGTTAGCGGGCACAGACTCTAACTATGGCTACACCTTC.

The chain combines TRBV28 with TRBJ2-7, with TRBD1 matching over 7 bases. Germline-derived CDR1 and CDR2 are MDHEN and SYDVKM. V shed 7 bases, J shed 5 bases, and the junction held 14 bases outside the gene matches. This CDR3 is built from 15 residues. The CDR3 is CASIDSKDRVHEQYF. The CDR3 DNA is TGTGCCAGCATTGACTCTAAAGACAGGGTCCACGAGCAGTACTTC.

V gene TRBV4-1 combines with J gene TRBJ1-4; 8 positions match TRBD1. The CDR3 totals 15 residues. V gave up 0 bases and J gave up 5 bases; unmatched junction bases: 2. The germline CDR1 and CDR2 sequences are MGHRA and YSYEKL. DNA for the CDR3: TGCGCCAGCAGCCAAGAGGACAGGGCGAATGAAAAACTGTTTTTT. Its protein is CASSQEDRANEKLFF.

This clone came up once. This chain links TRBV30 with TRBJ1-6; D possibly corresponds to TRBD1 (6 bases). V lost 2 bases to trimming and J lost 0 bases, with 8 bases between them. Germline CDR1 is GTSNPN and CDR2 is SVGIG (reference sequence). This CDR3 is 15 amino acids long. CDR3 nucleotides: TGTGCCTGGAGTTACAGGGACTCCTATAATTCACCCCTCCACTTT. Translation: CAWSYRDSYNSPLHF.

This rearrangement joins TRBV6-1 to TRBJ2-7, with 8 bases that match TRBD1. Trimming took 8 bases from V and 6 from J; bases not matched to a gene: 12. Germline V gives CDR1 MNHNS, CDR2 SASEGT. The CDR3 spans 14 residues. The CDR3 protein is CASHRKGTGSEQYF. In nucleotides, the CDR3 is TGTGCCAGCCACCGTAAGGGGACAGGATCCGAGCAGTACTTC.